These 27 T cell receptor beta chains were sequenced from one sample in a study of blood T cell repertoires in COVID-19. Measured with immunoSEQ multiplex PCR; TCRdb has only the in-frame clones, and not every one. In the table there are 80,000 to 100,000 clones, 80% to 90% of which are singletons. Sample: peripheral blood. Receptors were obtained from a man aged 45 to 65 with COVID-19, enrolled during active disease.

The chain has TRBV4-1 and TRBJ2-3; D is ambiguous. Trimming took 6 bases from V and 2 from J, leaving 9 bases between them. Germline values: CDR1 MGHRA, CDR2 YSYEKL. The CDR3 has 13 residues. This chain's CDR3 is CASRSLDTDTQYF. CDR3 nucleotide sequence: TGCGCCAGCAGATCCCTAGACACAGATACGCAGTATTTT.

The chain employs TRBV7-2 and TRBJ1-4; the D gene is possibly TRBD1 (5 bases). Trimming cost V 1 base and J 7 bases, with 13 bases left between them. The CDR3 is 15 residues long. Germline V gives CDR1 SGHTA, CDR2 FQGNSA. Here the CDR3 DNA reads TGTGCCAGCAGCTTAGTGGGAGGGCAGGGTGAAAAACTGTTTTTT. Translation: CASSLVGGQGEKLFF.

The J gene is TRBJ2-3, the V gene TRBV9, with D perhaps TRBD1 (5 bases). CDR3 length equals 14 residues. V lost 0 bases and J 5 bases, leaving 10 bases between the germline ends. Germline assignment: CDR1 SGDLS and CDR2 YYNGEE. The CDR3 DNA sequence: TGTGCCAGCAGCGTAGCTGGACAAGAAGATACGCAGTATTTT. Translation gives CASSVAGQEDTQYF.

Worth noting for this clone: Additional DNA sequences in this sample encode the identical CDR3. The rearrangement links TRBV28 to TRBJ1-2; tentative D call: TRBD1 (5 bases). Trimming left V 3 bases short and J 2 bases short, with 7 bases between. Germline V gene data show CDR1 as MDHEN and CDR2 as SYDVKM. There are 13 residues in the CDR3. The CDR3 is CASSLGQNYGYTF. The CDR3 DNA is TGTGCCAGCAGTTTGGGGCAGAACTATGGCTACACCTTC.

J is TRBJ2-7 and V is TRBV7-2; D gene ambiguous. Germline V gene sequence: CDR1 SGHTA, CDR2 FQGNSA. V dropped 2 bases and J dropped 6 bases, with 14 bases sitting between them. This CDR3 is built from 14 residues. CDR3 amino acids: CASSLTLSVPEQYF. As DNA, the CDR3 is TGTGCCAGCAGCTTAACTCTATCCGTCCCCGAGCAGTACTTC.

The V gene is TRBV3-1 (or the pseudogene TRBV3-2), the J gene TRBJ2-7, with 11 bases identical to TRBD1. This CDR3 has 14 residues. Germline CDR1 reads LGHDT; CDR2 reads YNNKEL (reference sequence). With 3 bases clipped from V and 5 bases from J, the junction kept 3 bases outside the gene matches. Written as DNA, the CDR3 is TGTGCCAGCAGCCACCGGGACAGGGGGGACGAGCAGTACTTC. This gives the protein CASSHRDRGDEQYF.

V gene TRBV11-2 combines with J gene TRBJ2-7; 9 bases line up with TRBD1. The CDR3 has 17 residues. Germline CDR1 reads SGHAT; CDR2 reads FQNNGV. V gave up 4 bases and J gave up 3 bases; unmatched junction bases: 13. CDR3 loop: CASSSPPGQGSYYEQYF. CDR3 sequence (DNA): TGTGCCAGCAGCTCCCCACCGGGACAGGGTTCCTACTACGAGCAGTACTTC. The entire variable domain, with the rest obtained from reference TRBV11-2 and TRBJ2-7, is as follows: EAGVAQSPRYKIIEKRQSVAFWCNPISGHATLYWYQQILGQGPKLLIQFQNNGVVDDSQLPKDRFSAERLKGVDSTLKIQPAKLEDSAVYLCASSSPPGQGSYYEQYFGPGTRLTVT.

The CDR3 spells CASSIGDRGKSGYTF. In nucleotides, the CDR3 is TGTGCCAGTAGTATCGGGGACAGGGGGAAGAGTGGCTACACCTTC. This chain connects TRBV19 to TRBJ1-2; 11 nucleotides agree with TRBD1. The CDR3 extends over 15 amino acids. V was pared by 3 bases and J by 7 bases, with 7 bases of the junction left unmatched. Germline assignment: CDR1 LNHDA and CDR2 SQIVND (reference sequence).

The J gene is TRBJ1-2, the V gene TRBV3-1 (or the pseudogene TRBV3-2); D possibly corresponds to TRBD1 (6 bases). V was cut by 5 bases and J by 8 bases, with 15 bases left in between. The CDR3 covers 13 residues. Germline lookup yields CDR1 LGHDT and CDR2 YNNKEL (reference sequence). CDR3 nucleotide sequence: TGTGCCAGCAGCTTACGGACAGCCGGCGGCTACACCTTC. Translating gives CASSLRTAGGYTF.

The chain is built from TRBV27 and TRBJ2-5, with D perhaps matching TRBD2 (5 bases). This CDR3 contains 15 residues. The V end lost 4 bases, the J end lost 2 bases, and 14 bases lay between the germline ends. Germline assignment: CDR1 MNHEY and CDR2 SMNVEV (reference sequence). The CDR3 sequence: CASSSDSNRQETQYF. In DNA form, the CDR3 reads TGTGCCAGCAGTTCGGACTCCAATCGACAAGAGACCCAGTACTTC.

The genes are TRBV5-4 and TRBJ1-4; tentatively, D is TRBD1 (5 bases). Germline V gene sequence: CDR1 SGHNT, CDR2 YYREEE (reference sequence). Trimming took 3 bases from V and 8 from J, leaving 17 bases between them. There are 15 residues in the CDR3. The CDR3: CASSSGTIEGEKLFF. The CDR3 nucleotides read TGTGCCAGCAGCTCCGGGACTATAGAAGGGGAAAAACTGTTTTTT.

This clone was recorded only once. This chain uses TRBV5-1 with TRBJ1-2; possible D gene TRBD1, 6 bases. Trimming shortened V by 0 bases and J by 2 bases, and 8 bases separated the two germline ends. The germline CDR1 and CDR2 sequences are SGHRS and YFSETQ. This CDR3 contains 14 residues. CDR3 protein: CASSLGTANYGYTF. The CDR3, as DNA: TGCGCCAGCAGCTTGGGGACAGCCAACTATGGCTACACCTTC.

The V gene is TRBV7-8, the J gene TRBJ1-1; possible D gene TRBD1, 6 bases. The CDR3 loop spans 14 amino acids. Germline V lookup: CDR1 SGHVS, CDR2 FQNEAQ. V was pared by 3 bases and J by 1 base, with 9 bases between. In DNA, the CDR3 is TGTGCCAGCAGCTTTATAGGGGGGAACACTGAAGCTTTCTTT. Amino acids: CASSFIGGNTEAFF.

V gene TRBV27 combines with J gene TRBJ1-1, with TRBD1 identical over 8 bases. V shed 7 bases and J 2 bases; nucleotides not matched to a gene: 9. CDR1 and CDR2 from the germline V gene are MNHEY and SMNVEV (reference sequence). CDR3 length equals 15 residues. CDR3 DNA sequence: TGTGCCAGCAACAGGGGGTTGTGGGCCAACACTGAAGCTTTCTTT. Translating gives CASNRGLWANTEAFF.

The rearrangement joins TRBV9 to TRBJ1-3, with a tentative D call TRBD1 (5 bases). The CDR3 runs to 14 residues. The germline V gene has CDR1 SGDLS and CDR2 YYNGEE. Trimming left V 8 bases short and J 2 bases short, with 14 bases between. CDR3 sequence: CASRGGSTGNTIYF. Written as DNA, the CDR3 is TGTGCCAGTCGGGGGGGTTCAACTGGAAACACCATATATTTT.

The chain combines TRBV29-1 with TRBJ2-1; 7 nucleotides agree with TRBD1. The CDR3 runs 15 residues. Looked up from germline, CDR1 is SQVTM and CDR2 is ANQGSEA. Unmatched junction bases numbered 8, after V lost 3 bases and J lost 3 bases. As DNA, the CDR3 is TGCAGCGTTGAGCCCGGGGACAGAAACTACAATGAGCAGTTCTTC. Translating it yields CSVEPGDRNYNEQFF.

V gene TRBV6-1 combines with J gene TRBJ1-1, with no clear D. The length of the CDR3 is 12 residues. With 1 base removed from V and 14 bases from J, the gap between germline ends came to 14 bases. CDR1 MNHNS and CDR2 SASEGT come from the germline V gene. CDR3 residues: CASSEVPGIFFF. The CDR3 DNA follows: TGTGCCAGCAGTGAAGTGCCAGGAATTTTCTTCTTT.

V usage is TRBV4-2 and J usage is TRBJ2-3, with 8 bases identical to TRBD2. Losses at the gene ends were 4 bases for V and 6 bases for J; bases not matched to a gene: 12. The CDR3 extends over 16 amino acids. The germline CDR1 and CDR2 sequences are LGHNA and YNFKEQ. CDR3: CASSPGGAGLRDTQYF. The DNA of the CDR3 is TGTGCCAGCAGCCCCGGGGGGGCGGGTCTAAGGGATACGCAGTATTTT.

The V call is TRBV18, the J call TRBJ2-6, with D perhaps TRBD1 (6 bases). Trimming stripped 5 bases from V and 0 bases from J, with 11 bases between. This CDR3 is 16 amino acids long. CDR1 is KGHSH and CDR2 is LQKENI in the germline V gene. The CDR3 reads CASSDRSPSGANVLTF. In nucleotides, the CDR3 is TGTGCCAGCTCAGACAGGAGCCCCTCTGGGGCCAACGTCCTGACTTTC.

This chain links TRBV19 with TRBJ2-5; 7 nucleotides agree with TRBD2. This CDR3 has 12 amino acids. V trimming: 9 bases; J trimming: 2 bases; junction bases outside the gene matches: 3. CDR1 is LNHDA and CDR2 is SQIVND in the germline V gene (reference sequence). The chain's CDR3 is CASGRSQETQYF. CDR3 bases: TGTGCCAGCGGGAGGTCGCAAGAGACCCAGTACTTC.

The chain employs TRBV7-9 and TRBJ1-2, with 12 bases lining up with TRBD1. This CDR3 has 17 residues. The V gene's germline CDR1 is SEHNR and CDR2 FQNEAQ (reference sequence). V was pared by 2 bases and J by 4 bases, with 8 bases of the junction left unmatched. CDR3 residues: CASSLRDRGPLGYGYTF. For the CDR3, the DNA is TGTGCCAGCAGCTTAAGGGACAGGGGGCCTTTGGGCTATGGCTACACCTTC.

V and J are TRBV5-5 and TRBJ1-6; 9 bases fit TRBD1. Per the germline V gene, CDR1 is SGHKS and CDR2 is YYEKEE (reference sequence). J gave up 0 bases and V 0 bases, and 10 bases lay outside the gene matches. CDR3 length: 20 amino acids. As DNA, the CDR3 is TGTGCCAGCAGCTTGGTGGGGGACAGGGTCGCGAGCTCCTATAATTCACCCCTCCACTTT. Amino acid sequence: CASSLVGDRVASSYNSPLHF.

The chain uses TRBV6-1 and TRBJ2-7; 7 bases match TRBD1. Trimming took 1 base from V and 6 from J; bases not matched to a gene: 9. This CDR3 comprises 15 residues. Germline V gene sequence: CDR1 MNHNS, CDR2 SASEGT. CDR3 sequence (DNA): TGTGCCAGCAGTGAAGGGGTGACAGGGCTGTCCGAGCAGTACTTC. This gives the protein CASSEGVTGLSEQYF.

V is TRBV24-1 and J is TRBJ1-5; no firm D call. V was trimmed by 4 bases and J by 0 bases, leaving 9 bases between them. Germline CDR1 KGHDR, CDR2 SFDVKD. The CDR3 length is 15 residues. The CDR3 loop reads CATSEGGISNQPQHF. DNA of the CDR3: TGTGCCACCAGTGAAGGAGGCATTAGCAATCAGCCCCAGCATTTT.

The gene calls are TRBV25-1 and TRBJ1-2; 10 bases are a match to TRBD1. Germline CDR1 MGHDK, CDR2 SYGVNS. The V segment lost 7 bases and the J segment 6 bases; nucleotides outside the gene matches: 8. The CDR3 is 14 residues long. In DNA, the CDR3 is TGTGCCAGCAACCCCCGGGACAGGGGTGATGGCTACACCTTC. This translates into CASNPRDRGDGYTF.

V and J are TRBV10-1 and TRBJ1-3; weak D call: TRBD1 (6 bases). This CDR3 is 16 amino acids long. Germline V gene sequence: CDR1 WNHNN, CDR2 SYGVQD (reference sequence). V gave up 3 bases and J gave up 0 bases, with 12 bases separating them. The CDR3 reads CASSDWTADSGNTIYF. DNA of the CDR3: TGCGCCAGCAGTGACTGGACAGCAGACTCTGGAAACACCATATATTTT.

The rearrangement uses TRBV5-1 and TRBJ1-5; no clear D. CDR1 and CDR2 (germline): SGHRS, YFSETQ. The CDR3 is 13 residues long. V lost 0 bases to trimming and J lost 3 bases, with 4 bases between them. In DNA, the CDR3 is TGCGCCAGCAGCTTGGGTAACAATCAGCCCCAGCATTTT. Encoded protein: CASSLGNNQPQHF.